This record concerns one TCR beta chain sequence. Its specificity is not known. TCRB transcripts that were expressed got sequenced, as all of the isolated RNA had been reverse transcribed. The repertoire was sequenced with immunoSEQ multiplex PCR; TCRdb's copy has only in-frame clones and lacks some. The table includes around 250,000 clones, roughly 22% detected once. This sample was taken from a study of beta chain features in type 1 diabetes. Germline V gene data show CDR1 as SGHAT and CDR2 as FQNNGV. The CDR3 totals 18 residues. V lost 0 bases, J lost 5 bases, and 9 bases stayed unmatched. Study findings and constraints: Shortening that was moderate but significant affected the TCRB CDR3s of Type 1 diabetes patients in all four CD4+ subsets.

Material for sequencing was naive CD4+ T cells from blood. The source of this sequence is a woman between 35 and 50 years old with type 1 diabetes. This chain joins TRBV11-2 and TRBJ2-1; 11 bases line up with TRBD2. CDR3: CASSLDPMGLADNNEQFF. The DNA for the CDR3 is TGTGCCAGCAGCTTAGATCCAATGGGACTAGCGGATAACAATGAGCAGTTCTTC.